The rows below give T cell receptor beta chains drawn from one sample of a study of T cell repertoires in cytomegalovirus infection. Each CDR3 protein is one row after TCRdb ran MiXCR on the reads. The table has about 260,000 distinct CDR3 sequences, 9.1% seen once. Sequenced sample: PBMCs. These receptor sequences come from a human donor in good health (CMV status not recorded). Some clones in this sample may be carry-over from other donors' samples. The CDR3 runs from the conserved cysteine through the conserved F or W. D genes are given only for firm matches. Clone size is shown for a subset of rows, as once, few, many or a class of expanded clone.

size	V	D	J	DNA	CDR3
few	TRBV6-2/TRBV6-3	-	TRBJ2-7	TGTGCCAGCAGTTGGGACTCCGGGCAGTACTTC	CASSWDSGQYF
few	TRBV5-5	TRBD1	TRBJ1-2	TGTGCCAGCAGCTCGACAGGGTTTATTGGCTACACCTTC	CASSSTGFIGYTF
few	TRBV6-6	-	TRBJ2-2	TGTGCCAGCAGAATGGGCTATGGCACCGGGGAGCTGTTTTTT	CASRMGYGTGELFF
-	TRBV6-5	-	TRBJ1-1	TGTGCCAGCAGTTCCCTCGGGACGGCTGAAGCTTTCTTT	CASSSLGTAEAFF
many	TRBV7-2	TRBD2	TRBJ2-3	TGTGCCAGCAGCCAAACTCTAGCGGGAGGATCTTCAGATACGCAGTATTTT	CASSQTLAGGSSDTQYF
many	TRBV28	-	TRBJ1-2	TGTGCCAGCATGGGGGTGAACTATGGCTACACCTTC	CASMGVNYGYTF
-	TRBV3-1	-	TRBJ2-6	TGTGCCAGCAGTCAGAGGGGAGCTGGGGCCAACGTCCTGACTTTC	CASSQRGAGANVLTF
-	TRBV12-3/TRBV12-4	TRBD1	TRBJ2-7	TGTGCCAGCAGTTCGCGGACAGGGGTCCGCTACGAGCAGTACTTC	CASSSRTGVRYEQYF
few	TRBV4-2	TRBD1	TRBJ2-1	TGTGCCAGCAGCCAACCGGGACAGGGATTGGTCTTACTCTTC	CASSQPGQGLVLLF
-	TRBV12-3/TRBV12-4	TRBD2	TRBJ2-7	TGTGCCAGCAGACCCGGGACTAGCGGGATACACGAGCAGTACTTC	CASRPGTSGIHEQYF
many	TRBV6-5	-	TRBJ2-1	TGTGCCAGCTCTGGGCCCGCGACGGATGAGCAGTTCTTC	CASSGPATDEQFF
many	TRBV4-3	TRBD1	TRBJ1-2	TGCGCCAGCAGCCAAGACAATAGTAGGACAGGGTATGGCTACACCTTC	CASSQDNSRTGYGYTF
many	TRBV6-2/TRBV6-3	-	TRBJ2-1	TGTGCCAGCAGCCTAAATAAGGGAGTTTACAATGAGCAGTTCTTC	CASSLNKGVYNEQFF
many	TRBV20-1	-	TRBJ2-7	TGCAGTGCTAGAGATGGCGGATCCTACGAGCAGTACTTC	CSARDGGSYEQYF
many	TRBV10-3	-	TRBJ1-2	TGTGCCATCAGTGAAGGTCAGGCCGTTTTGGGCTATGGCTACACCTTC	CAISEGQAVLGYGYTF
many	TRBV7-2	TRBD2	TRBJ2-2	TGTGCCAGCAGCCAAATAGCGGGGGGGCCCGGGGAGCTGTTTTTT	CASSQIAGGPGELFF
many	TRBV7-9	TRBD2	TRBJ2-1	TGTGCCAGCAGCTTTTCTCCTCCGGGACTAGCGGTGAATGAGCAGTTCTTC	CASSFSPPGLAVNEQFF
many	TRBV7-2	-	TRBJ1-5	TGTGCCAGCAGCCCAAACCAGGGAGGGAACAATCAGCCCCAGCATTTT	CASSPNQGGNNQPQHF
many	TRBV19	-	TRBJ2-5	TGTGCCAGTAGTATTTTAGGGAAGGAGACCCAGTACTTC	CASSILGKETQYF
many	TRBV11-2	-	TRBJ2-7	TGTGCCAGCAGGGACGGGACCTCCTACGAGCAGTACTTC	CASRDGTSYEQYF
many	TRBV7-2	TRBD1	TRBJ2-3	TGTGCCAGCAGCTTATATGGGACAGGGACAGATACGCAGTATTTT	CASSLYGTGTDTQYF
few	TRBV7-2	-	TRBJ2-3	TGTGCCAGCAGCTTAGTGGAGGGCTGGGATACGCAGTATTTT	CASSLVEGWDTQYF
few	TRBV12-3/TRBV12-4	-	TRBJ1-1	TGTGCCAGCAGTTTGACGGTTTCTGAAGCTTTCTTT	CASSLTVSEAFF
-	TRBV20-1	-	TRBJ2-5	TGCAGTGCTAGCGCGGGATCCAAGGGGGAGACCCAGTACTTC	CSASAGSKGETQYF
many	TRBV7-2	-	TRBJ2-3	TGTGCCAGCAGCTACCGAAGTACCAGCATCACAGATACGCAGTATTTT	CASSYRSTSITDTQYF
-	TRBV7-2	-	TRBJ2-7	TGTGCCAGCAGCTTGGTGGGAGTGGGGAGGACAGCCGACGAGCAGTACTTC	CASSLVGVGRTADEQYF
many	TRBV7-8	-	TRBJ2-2	TGTGCCAGCAGCCCCCGGAGCGGGGAGCTGTTTTTT	CASSPRSGELFF
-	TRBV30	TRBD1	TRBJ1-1	TGTGCCTGGGTCTGGGGGACAGGCCCGATGAACACTGAAGCTTTCTTT	CAWVWGTGPMNTEAFF
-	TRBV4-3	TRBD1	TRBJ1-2	TGCGCCAGCAGCCAAGGTGGCACGGGACAGGTCTATGGCTACACCTTC	CASSQGGTGQVYGYTF
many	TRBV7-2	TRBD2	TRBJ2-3	TGTGCCAGCAGGCCAGCGGGGGGGCGGACAGATACGCAGTATTTT	CASRPAGGRTDTQYF
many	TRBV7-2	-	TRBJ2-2	TGTGCCAGCAGCTTAGGAGAGGGGCTCGGGGAGCTGTTTTTT	CASSLGEGLGELFF
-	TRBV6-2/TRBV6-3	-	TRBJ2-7	TGTGCCAGCACCAGGAGGTCTAGCTCCTACGAGCAGTACTTC	CASTRRSSSYEQYF
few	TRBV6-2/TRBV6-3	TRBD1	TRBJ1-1	TGTGCCAGCAGTAAGCCGACAGGGAGAGCTTTCTTT	CASSKPTGRAFF
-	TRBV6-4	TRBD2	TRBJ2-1	TGTGCCAGCAGTGACGGCGGGAGGGCCAATGAGCAGTTCTTC	CASSDGGRANEQFF
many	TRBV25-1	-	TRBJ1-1	TGTGCCAGCAGTGGGGGGACACACACTGAAGCTTTCTTT	CASSGGTHTEAFF
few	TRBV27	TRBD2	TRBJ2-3	TGTGCCAGCACCCAACCGGGACTAGCGGGCATAGATACGCAGTATTTT	CASTQPGLAGIDTQYF
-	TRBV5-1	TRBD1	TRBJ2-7	TGCGCCAGCAGCTTAACAGGGGTCGAGCAGTACTTC	CASSLTGVEQYF